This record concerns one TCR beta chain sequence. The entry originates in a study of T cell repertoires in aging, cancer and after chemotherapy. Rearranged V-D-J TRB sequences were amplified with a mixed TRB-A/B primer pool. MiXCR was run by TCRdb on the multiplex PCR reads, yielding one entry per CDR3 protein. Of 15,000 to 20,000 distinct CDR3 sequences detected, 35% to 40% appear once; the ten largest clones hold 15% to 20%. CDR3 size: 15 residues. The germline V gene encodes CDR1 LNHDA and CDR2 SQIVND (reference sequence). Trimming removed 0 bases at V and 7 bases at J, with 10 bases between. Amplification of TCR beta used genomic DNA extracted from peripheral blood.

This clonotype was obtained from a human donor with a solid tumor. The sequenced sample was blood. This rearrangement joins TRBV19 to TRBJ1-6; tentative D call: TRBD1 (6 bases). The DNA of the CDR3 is TGTGCCAGTAGTATAGAACAGGGTGGCAATTCACCCCTCCACTTT. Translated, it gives CASSIEQGGNSPLHF.